Following are 10 T cell receptor beta chains from one sample sequenced in a study of T-cell memory formation after mild COVID-19. TCRdb reprocessed the 5' RACE reads with MiXCR, giving one entry per CDR3 protein. This sample has 200,000 to 300,000 distinct CDR3 sequences, with 15% found just once. The specimen was PBMCs or a T cell subset sorted from them (not recorded which). Receptors originate from an adult woman who had mild COVID-19 (a few samples of this study predate the infection). Cell type and time point are not known.

The chain uses TRBV7-9 and TRBJ1-5; D is possibly TRBD1 (6 bases). Germline V gene lookup returns CDR1 SEHNR and CDR2 FQNEAQ (reference sequence). V lost 5 bases and J 4 bases, leaving 12 bases between the germline ends. CDR3 length: 14 amino acids. CDR3 nucleotides: TGTGCCAGCAGCAGTAACAGGGATAATCAGCCCCAGCATTTT. Its translation is CASSSNRDNQPQHF.

The J gene is TRBJ2-3, the V gene TRBV5-1; D possibly matches TRBD1 or TRBD2 (5 bases each). Germline CDR1 reads SGHRS; CDR2 reads YFSETQ. Trimming pared 4 bases from V and 6 bases from J, leaving 18 bases between. The CDR3 runs to 15 residues. CDR3 sequence: CASSLSGTRGDTQYF. DNA of the CDR3: TGCGCCAGCAGCCTATCCGGGACGAGAGGGGATACGCAGTATTTT.

This clonotype was observed at least ten times. The chain combines TRBV7-9 with TRBJ2-5, with 11 bases fitting TRBD1. Germline CDR1 and CDR2: SEHNR and FQNEAQ (reference sequence). V shed 1 base, J shed 4 bases, and the junction held 8 bases outside the gene matches. The CDR3 sequence is 17 residues long. CDR3 nucleotides: TGTGCCAGCAGCTTAGGCCCCCGGACAGGGGGCCGAGAGACCCAGTACTTC. Translation: CASSLGPRTGGRETQYF.

This clonotype was observed a few times. The genes are TRBV4-2 and TRBJ2-1; 10 bases map to TRBD1. Germline values: CDR1 LGHNA, CDR2 YNFKEQ. J lost 7 bases, V lost 1 base, and 7 bases had no gene match. This CDR3 comprises 16 residues. CDR3 loop: CASSQVDRGPLNEQFF. The DNA of the CDR3 is TGTGCCAGCAGCCAAGTAGACAGGGGGCCGTTGAATGAGCAGTTCTTC.

This clonotype was found a few times. The rearrangement links TRBV24-1 to TRBJ1-2; D is ambiguous. The CDR3 has 12 amino acids. With 2 bases removed from V and 2 bases from J, the gap between germline ends came to 2 bases. CDR1 is KGHDR and CDR2 is SFDVKD in the germline V gene. The chain's CDR3 is CATSDSNYGYTF. The DNA of the CDR3 is TGTGCCACCAGTGATTCCAACTATGGCTACACCTTC.

J is TRBJ2-1 and V is TRBV5-8; D is unresolved. The CDR3 runs 11 residues. The germline V gene encodes CDR1 SGHTS and CDR2 YDEGEE. V lost 1 base and J lost 7, with 3 bases in between. Here the CDR3 reads CASSLWNEQFF. CDR3 bases: TGTGCCAGCAGCTTGTGGAATGAGCAGTTCTTC.

In its sample, this clonotype was seen many times. V gene TRBV5-1 combines with J gene TRBJ2-3; D is undetermined. V gave up 1 base and J gave up 2 bases, with 2 bases separating them. The germline gives CDR1 SGHRS, CDR2 YFSETQ. CDR3 length equals 12 residues. The CDR3 bases are TGCGCCAGCAGCTTGACCACAGATACGCAGTATTTT. This encodes CASSLTTDTQYF.

The chain links TRBV12-3 or TRBV12-4 to TRBJ2-7, with D tentatively TRBD2 (5 bases). The germline V and J ends were trimmed by 2 bases and 4 bases, with 9 bases remaining between them. This CDR3 comprises 13 residues. CDR3 sequence reads: CASSLRGRYEQYF. The DNA of the CDR3 is TGTGCCAGCAGTTTACGGGGTCGGTACGAGCAGTACTTC.

This clonotype appeared a few times. The chain carries TRBV12-3 or TRBV12-4 and TRBJ2-6; D unclear. This CDR3 has 15 amino acids. V lost 6 bases to trimming and J lost 3 bases, with 12 bases between them. CDR3 coding DNA: TGTGCCAGCAGCCCCGGCGTGGTTGGGGCCAACGTCCTGACTTTC. Translation: CASSPGVVGANVLTF.

At least ten counts were recorded for this clonotype. The rearrangement joins TRBV5-1 to TRBJ1-1, with a tentative D call TRBD1 (6 bases). V lost 0 bases, J lost 1 base, and 10 bases lay in between. CDR1 is SGHRS, CDR2 YFSETQ, per germline. This CDR3 comprises 15 residues. The CDR3 region is CASSLAGGQNTEAFF. The CDR3 DNA sequence: TGCGCCAGCAGCTTGGCCGGGGGGCAGAACACTGAAGCTTTCTTT.